One sample yielded the 12 T cell receptor beta chains listed below, sequenced in a study of blood T cell repertoires in COVID-19. The protocol was immunoSEQ multiplex PCR, while the TCRdb copy is restricted to in-frame clones and leaves out a portion. This table has 250,000 to 300,000 clones, around nine tenths appearing once. Sequencing input: peripheral blood. The receptor source for this set is a woman in her thirties with COVID-19, enrolled during active disease.

This rearrangement joins TRBV10-2 to TRBJ2-1, with D possibly being TRBD2 (6 bases). Germline CDR1 and CDR2: WSHSY and SAAADI. The CDR3 is 15 residues long. The V end was cut by 3 bases, the J end by 2 bases, with 11 bases between. The CDR3 region is CASSDQGGTYNEQFF. In DNA, the CDR3 is TGCGCCAGCAGTGATCAGGGAGGCACCTACAATGAGCAGTTCTTC.

This clone was recorded once. The J gene is TRBJ1-5, the V gene TRBV29-1; the match to TRBD1 covers 7 bases. Germline V lookup: CDR1 SQVTM, CDR2 ANQGSEA. The trim removed 6 bases at V and 3 bases at J, leaving 5 bases unmatched. The CDR3 totals 13 residues. The CDR3 nucleotides are TGCAGCGTCTTGACAGGGCACAATCAGCCCCAGCATTTT. Encoded protein: CSVLTGHNQPQHF.

This sequence joins TRBV28 and TRBJ2-7; tentative D call: TRBD2 (5 bases). The length of the CDR3 is 13 residues. Germline V gene data show CDR1 as MDHEN and CDR2 as SYDVKM. V lost 8 bases to trimming and J lost 4 bases, with 15 bases between them. The CDR3: CASAEADLYEQYF. As DNA, the CDR3 is TGTGCCAGCGCGGAAGCGGATTTATACGAGCAGTACTTC.

The J gene is TRBJ2-7, the V gene TRBV11-2; 10 nucleotides line up with TRBD1. Trimming removed 3 bases from V and 3 bases from J; junction bases left unmatched: 2. This CDR3 region has 14 residues. Germline CDR1 is SGHAT and CDR2 is FQNNGV. CDR3 sequence: CASSLTGGGYEQYF. Written as DNA, the CDR3 is TGTGCCAGCAGCTTGACAGGGGGCGGCTACGAGCAGTACTTC.

The chain recombines TRBV9 with TRBJ1-2, with D unresolved. Trimming shortened V by 0 bases and J by 0 bases, and 9 bases separated the two germline ends. The CDR3 totals 15 residues. Per germline, CDR1 SGDLS and CDR2 YYNGEE. The CDR3 DNA is TGTGCCAGCAGCGTAGGGACTTCGTCTAACTATGGCTACACCTTC. Its protein is CASSVGTSSNYGYTF.

This chain connects TRBV4-1 to TRBJ1-5; TRBD1 might be the D (6 bases). The V end lost 4 bases, the J end lost 6 bases, and 16 bases lay between the germline ends. Germline V gene data show CDR1 as MGHRA and CDR2 as YSYEKL. This CDR3 comprises 15 residues. The CDR3: CASSRLQGGSQPQHF. In DNA, the CDR3 is TGCGCCAGCAGCCGGCTACAGGGCGGGAGTCAGCCCCAGCATTTT.

V gene TRBV5-1 combines with J gene TRBJ2-7; 8 positions match TRBD1. With 4 bases clipped from V and 2 bases from J, the junction kept 5 bases outside the gene matches. CDR3 length equals 14 residues. Germline lookup yields CDR1 SGHRS and CDR2 YFSETQ. This chain's CDR3 is CASSVGQGTYEQYF. The CDR3 DNA follows: TGCGCCAGCAGCGTAGGACAGGGAACCTACGAGCAGTACTTC.

The table lists this clone with a few counts. The V gene is TRBV14, the J gene TRBJ2-7, with TRBD2 identical over 9 bases. V lost 1 base and J lost 2; bases outside the gene matches: 3. There are 15 residues in the CDR3. Germline V gene lookup returns CDR1 SGHDN and CDR2 FVKESK. In DNA form, the CDR3 reads TGTGCCAGCAGCCAAGGACTAGCGGTTCCCTACGAGCAGTACTTC. Translation: CASSQGLAVPYEQYF. Based on the CDR3 plus reference TRBV14 and TRBJ2-7, the full variable domain is EAGVTQFPSHSVIEKGQTVTLRCDPISGHDNLYWYRRVMGKEIKFLLHFVKESKQDESGMPNNRFLAERTGGTYSTLKVQPAELEDSGVYFCASSQGLAVPYEQYFGPGTRLTVT.

The chain carries TRBV28 and TRBJ1-2; 7 nucleotides match TRBD1. V was clipped by 10 bases and J by 7 bases; unmatched bases: 9. The CDR3 runs to 12 residues. Germline CDR1 is MDHEN and CDR2 is SYDVKM. This chain's CDR3 is CAIRGGVSGYTF. CDR3 sequence (DNA): TGTGCCATCCGAGGGGGCGTGAGTGGCTACACCTTC.

This clone was seen more than once but under ten times. The V gene is TRBV5-5, the J gene TRBJ2-7; D might be TRBD1 (5 bases). Germline V CDR1 and CDR2: SGHKS, YYEKEE (reference sequence). Trimming pared 4 bases from V and 6 bases from J, leaving 8 bases between. CDR3 length: 11 amino acids. The CDR3 sequence: CASSPGFEQYF. The CDR3 bases are TGTGCCAGCAGCCCAGGGTTCGAGCAGTACTTC.

The V call is TRBV2, the J call TRBJ2-7, with TRBD1 as a possible D gene (6 bases). V was shortened by 7 bases and J by 1 base, with 14 bases between the two germline ends. The CDR3 is made up of 14 amino acids. Germline values: CDR1 SNHLY, CDR2 FYNNEI. The DNA for the CDR3 is TGTGCCAGCACCCTAGCCGGGACATCCTACGAGCAGTACTTC. Protein: CASTLAGTSYEQYF.

CDR3 protein: CASRLDSGRAFETQYF. CDR3 in DNA: TGTGCCAGCAGACTTGATTCCGGGAGGGCATTTGAGACCCAGTACTTC. The V and J genes are TRBV5-7 and TRBJ2-5; TRBD2 matches 8 bases. TRBV5-7 is filed as an ORF, its function uncertain. V gave up 5 bases and J gave up 5 bases; unmatched junction bases: 14. This CDR3 is built from 16 residues.